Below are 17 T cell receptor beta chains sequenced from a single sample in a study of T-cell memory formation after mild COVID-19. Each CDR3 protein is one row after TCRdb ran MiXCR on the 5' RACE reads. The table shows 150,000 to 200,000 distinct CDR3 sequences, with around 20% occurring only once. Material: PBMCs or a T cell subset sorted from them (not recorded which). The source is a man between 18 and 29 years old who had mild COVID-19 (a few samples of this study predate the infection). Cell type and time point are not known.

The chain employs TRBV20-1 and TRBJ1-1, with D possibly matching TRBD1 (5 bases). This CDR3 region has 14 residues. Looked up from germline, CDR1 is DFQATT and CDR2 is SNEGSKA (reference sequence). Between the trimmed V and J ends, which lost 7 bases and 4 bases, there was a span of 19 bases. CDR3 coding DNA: TGCAGTGGCCGGATCGAGGCCGGGGGCACTGAAGCTTTCTTT. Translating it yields CSGRIEAGGTEAFF.

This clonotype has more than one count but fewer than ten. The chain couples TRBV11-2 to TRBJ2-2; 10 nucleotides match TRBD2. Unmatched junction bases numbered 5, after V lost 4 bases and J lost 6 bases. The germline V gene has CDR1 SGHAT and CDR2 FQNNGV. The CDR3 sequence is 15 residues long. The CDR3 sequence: CASSSAGGQAGELFF. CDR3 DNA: TGTGCCAGCAGCTCAGCGGGGGGGCAGGCCGGGGAGCTGTTTTTT.

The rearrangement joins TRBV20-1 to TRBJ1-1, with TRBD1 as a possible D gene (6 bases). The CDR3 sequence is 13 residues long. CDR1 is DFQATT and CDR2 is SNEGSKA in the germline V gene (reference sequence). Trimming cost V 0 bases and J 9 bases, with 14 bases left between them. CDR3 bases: TGCAGTGCTAGAGATGGGCAGGGGACCAAAGCTTTCTTT. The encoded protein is CSARDGQGTKAFF.

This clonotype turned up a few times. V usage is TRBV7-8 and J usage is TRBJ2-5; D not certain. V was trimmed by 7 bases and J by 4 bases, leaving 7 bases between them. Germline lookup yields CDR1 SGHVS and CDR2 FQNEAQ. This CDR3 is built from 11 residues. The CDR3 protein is CASTIGETQYF. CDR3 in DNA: TGTGCCAGCACCATCGGAGAGACCCAGTACTTC.

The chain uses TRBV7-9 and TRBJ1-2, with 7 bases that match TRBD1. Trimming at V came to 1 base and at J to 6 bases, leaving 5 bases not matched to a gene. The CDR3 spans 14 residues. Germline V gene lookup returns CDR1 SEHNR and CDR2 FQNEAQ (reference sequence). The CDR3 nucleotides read TGTGCCAGCAGCTTAGGACAGGGACTTAATGGCTACACCTTC. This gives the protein CASSLGQGLNGYTF.

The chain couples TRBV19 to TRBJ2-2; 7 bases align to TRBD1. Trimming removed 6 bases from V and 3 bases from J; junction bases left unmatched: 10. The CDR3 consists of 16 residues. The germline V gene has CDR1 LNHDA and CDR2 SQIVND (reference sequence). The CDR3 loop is CASRKVTGTYTGELFF. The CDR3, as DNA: TGTGCCAGTAGGAAGGTGACAGGGACCTACACCGGGGAGCTGTTTTTT.

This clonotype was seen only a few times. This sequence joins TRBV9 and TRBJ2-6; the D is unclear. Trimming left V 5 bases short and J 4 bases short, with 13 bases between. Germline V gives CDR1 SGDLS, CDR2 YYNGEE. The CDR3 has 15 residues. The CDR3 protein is CASSSSISGANVLTF. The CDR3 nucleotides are TGTGCCAGCAGTTCCTCTATCTCCGGGGCCAACGTCCTGACTTTC.

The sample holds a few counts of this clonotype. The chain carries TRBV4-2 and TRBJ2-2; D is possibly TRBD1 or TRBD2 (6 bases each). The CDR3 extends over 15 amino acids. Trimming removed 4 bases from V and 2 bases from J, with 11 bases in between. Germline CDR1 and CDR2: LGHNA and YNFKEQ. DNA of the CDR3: TGTGCCAGCAGCCCGGAGGGGGGCAACACCGGGGAGCTGTTTTTT. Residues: CASSPEGGNTGELFF.

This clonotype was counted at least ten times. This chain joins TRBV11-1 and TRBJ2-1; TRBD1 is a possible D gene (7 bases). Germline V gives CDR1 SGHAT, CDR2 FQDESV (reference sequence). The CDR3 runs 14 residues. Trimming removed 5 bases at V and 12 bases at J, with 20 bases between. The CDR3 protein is CASSDRDTGGGQFF. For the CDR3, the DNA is TGTGCCAGCAGCGACAGGGACACCGGAGGGGGGCAGTTCTTC.

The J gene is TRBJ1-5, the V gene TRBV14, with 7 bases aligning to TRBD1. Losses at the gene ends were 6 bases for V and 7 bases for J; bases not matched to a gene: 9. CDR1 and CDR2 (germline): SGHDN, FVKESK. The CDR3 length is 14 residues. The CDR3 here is CASRSYRGRQPQHF. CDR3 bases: TGTGCCAGCAGGAGCTACAGGGGAAGGCAGCCCCAGCATTTT. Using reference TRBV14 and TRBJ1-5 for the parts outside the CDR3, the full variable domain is EAGVTQFPSHSVIEKGQTVTLRCDPISGHDNLYWYRRVMGKEIKFLLHFVKESKQDESGMPNNRFLAERTGGTYSTLKVQPAELEDSGVYFCASRSYRGRQPQHFGDGTRLSIL.

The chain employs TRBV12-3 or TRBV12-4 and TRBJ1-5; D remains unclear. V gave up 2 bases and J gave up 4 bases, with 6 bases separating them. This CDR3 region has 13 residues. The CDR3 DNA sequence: TGTGCCAGCAGTTTAAGTCAGAATCAGCCCCAGCATTTT. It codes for CASSLSQNQPQHF.

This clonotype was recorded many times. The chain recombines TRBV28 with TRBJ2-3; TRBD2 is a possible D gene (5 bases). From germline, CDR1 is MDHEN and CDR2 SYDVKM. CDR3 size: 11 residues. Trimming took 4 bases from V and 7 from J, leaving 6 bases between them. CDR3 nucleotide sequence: TGTGCCAGCAGTTGGGAGTATACGCAGTATTTT. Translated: CASSWEYTQYF. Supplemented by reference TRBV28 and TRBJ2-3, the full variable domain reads DVKVTQSSRYLVKRTGEKVFLECVQDMDHENMFWYRQDPGLGLRLIYFSYDVKMKEKGDIPEGYSVSREKKERFSLILESASTNQTSMYLCASSWEYTQYFGPGTRLTVL.

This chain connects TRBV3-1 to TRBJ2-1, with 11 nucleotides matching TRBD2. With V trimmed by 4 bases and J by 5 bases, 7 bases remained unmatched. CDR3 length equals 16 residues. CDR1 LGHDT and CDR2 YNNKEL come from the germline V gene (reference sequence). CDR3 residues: CASSPPLAGGDNEQFF. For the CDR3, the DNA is TGTGCCAGCAGCCCTCCCCTAGCGGGGGGAGACAATGAGCAGTTCTTC.

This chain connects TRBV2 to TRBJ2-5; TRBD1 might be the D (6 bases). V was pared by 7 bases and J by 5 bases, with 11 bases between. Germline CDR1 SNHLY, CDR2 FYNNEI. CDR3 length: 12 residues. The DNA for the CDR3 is TGTGCCAGCATTGGGGGCGCGGAGACCCAGTACTTC. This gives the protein CASIGGAETQYF.

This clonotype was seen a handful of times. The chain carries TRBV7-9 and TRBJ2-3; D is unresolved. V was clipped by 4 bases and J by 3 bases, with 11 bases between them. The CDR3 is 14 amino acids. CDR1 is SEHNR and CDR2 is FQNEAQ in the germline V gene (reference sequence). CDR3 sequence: CASSSPGWTDTQYF. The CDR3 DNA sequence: TGTGCCAGCAGCTCCCCGGGCTGGACAGATACGCAGTATTTT.

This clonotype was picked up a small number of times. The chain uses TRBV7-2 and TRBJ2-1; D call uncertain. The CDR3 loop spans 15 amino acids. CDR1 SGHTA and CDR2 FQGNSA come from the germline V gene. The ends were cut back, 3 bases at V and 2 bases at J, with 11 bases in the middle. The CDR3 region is CASSLWSRPYNEQFF. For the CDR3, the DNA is TGTGCCAGCAGCTTGTGGAGCAGACCCTACAATGAGCAGTTCTTC.

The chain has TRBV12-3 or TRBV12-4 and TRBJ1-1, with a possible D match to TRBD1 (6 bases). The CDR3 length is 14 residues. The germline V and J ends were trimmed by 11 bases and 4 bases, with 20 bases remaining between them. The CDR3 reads CASLTGTIATEAFF. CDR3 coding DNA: TGTGCCTCCCTCACAGGGACAATCGCCACTGAAGCTTTCTTT.